This TCR beta chain was sequenced in a study of blood T cell repertoires in COVID-19. Background on the study: Collection of acute and convalescent COVID-19 samples took place in the United States, Italy and Spain.

Germline loops: CDR1 KGHDR, CDR2 SFDVKD. CDR3 length: 17 residues. V was pared by 5 bases and J by 5 bases, with 12 bases of the junction left unmatched. Authors' methods: Reference gene primer amplification yielded estimated nucleated cell counts. Sequencing used immunoSEQ multiplex PCR; TCRdb keeps in-frame clones, though not all of them. V and J calls plus clone size are reproduced from that table; the DNA served to infer D and trimming. This sample has about 230,000 clones; 70% to 90% occur once, and the top ten carry more than 10%. The chain uses TRBV24-1 and TRBJ2-5; TRBD1 matches at 11 bases. The source of this sequence is a woman younger than 35 who had recovered from COVID-19. Input material: peripheral blood. CDR3 coding DNA: TGTGCCACCAGTGCTCGCACCGGACAGGGGGCTAGGGAGACCCAGTACTTC. Protein product: CATSARTGQGARETQYF.